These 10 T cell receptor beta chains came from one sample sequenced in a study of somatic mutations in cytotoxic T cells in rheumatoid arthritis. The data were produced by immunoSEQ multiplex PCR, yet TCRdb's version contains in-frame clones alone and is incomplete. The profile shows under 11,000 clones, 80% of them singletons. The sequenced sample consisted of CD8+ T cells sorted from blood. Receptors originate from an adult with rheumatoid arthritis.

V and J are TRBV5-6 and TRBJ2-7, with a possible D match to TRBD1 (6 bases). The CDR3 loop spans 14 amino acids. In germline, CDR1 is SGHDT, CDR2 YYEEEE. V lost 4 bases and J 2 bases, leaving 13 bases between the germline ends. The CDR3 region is CASSNTGTPYEQYF. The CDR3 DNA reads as TGTGCCAGCAGCAACACCGGGACACCCTACGAGCAGTACTTC.

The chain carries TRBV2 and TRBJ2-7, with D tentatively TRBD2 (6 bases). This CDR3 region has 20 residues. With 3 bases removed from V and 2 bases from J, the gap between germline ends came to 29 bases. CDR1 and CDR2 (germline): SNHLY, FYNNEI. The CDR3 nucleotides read TGTGCCAGCAGTGACGCCACTCCCGGGACTTCGACCCACCTTACCTACGAGCAGTACTTC. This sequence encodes CASSDATPGTSTHLTYEQYF.

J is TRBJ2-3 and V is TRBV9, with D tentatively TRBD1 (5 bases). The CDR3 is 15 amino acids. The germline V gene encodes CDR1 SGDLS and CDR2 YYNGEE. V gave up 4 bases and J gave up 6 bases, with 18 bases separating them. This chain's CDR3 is CASSPIWGVPDTQYF. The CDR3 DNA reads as TGTGCCAGCAGCCCCATTTGGGGCGTGCCCGATACGCAGTATTTT.

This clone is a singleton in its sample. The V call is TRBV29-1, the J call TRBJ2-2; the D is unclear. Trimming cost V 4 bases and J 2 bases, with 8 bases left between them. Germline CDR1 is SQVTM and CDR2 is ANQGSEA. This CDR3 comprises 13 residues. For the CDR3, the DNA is TGCAGCGTTGTTGTCACCAACACCGGGGAGCTGTTTTTT. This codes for CSVVVTNTGELFF.

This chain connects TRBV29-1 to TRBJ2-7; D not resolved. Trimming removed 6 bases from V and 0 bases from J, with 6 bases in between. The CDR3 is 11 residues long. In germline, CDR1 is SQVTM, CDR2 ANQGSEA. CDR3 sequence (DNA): TGCAGCGTCAGCAGCTCCTACGAGCAGTACTTC. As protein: CSVSSSYEQYF.

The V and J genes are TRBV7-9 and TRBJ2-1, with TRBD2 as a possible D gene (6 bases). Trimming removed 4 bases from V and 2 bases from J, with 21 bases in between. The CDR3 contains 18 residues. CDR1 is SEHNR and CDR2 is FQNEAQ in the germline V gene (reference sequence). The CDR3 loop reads CASSSYRVGGRTYNEQFF. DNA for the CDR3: TGTGCCAGCAGCTCCTACCGAGTCGGGGGACGAACCTACAATGAGCAGTTCTTC.

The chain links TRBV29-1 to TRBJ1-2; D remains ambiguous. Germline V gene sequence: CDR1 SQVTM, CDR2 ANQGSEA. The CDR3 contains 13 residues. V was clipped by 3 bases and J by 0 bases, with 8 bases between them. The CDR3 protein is CSVDGIPNYGYTF. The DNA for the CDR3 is TGCAGCGTTGATGGGATCCCTAACTATGGCTACACCTTC.

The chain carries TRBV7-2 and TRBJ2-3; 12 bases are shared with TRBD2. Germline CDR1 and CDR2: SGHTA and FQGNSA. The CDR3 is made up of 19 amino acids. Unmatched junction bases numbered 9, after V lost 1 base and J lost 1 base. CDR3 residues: CASSLVMLAGGRGTDTQYF. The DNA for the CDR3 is TGTGCCAGCAGCTTAGTAATGCTAGCGGGGGGGCGGGGCACAGATACGCAGTATTTT.

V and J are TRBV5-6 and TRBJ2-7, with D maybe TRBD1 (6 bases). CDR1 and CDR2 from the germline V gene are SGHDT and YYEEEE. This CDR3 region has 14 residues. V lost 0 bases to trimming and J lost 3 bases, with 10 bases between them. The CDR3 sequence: CASSLGTVGYEQYF. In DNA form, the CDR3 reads TGTGCCAGCAGCTTGGGGACAGTGGGCTACGAGCAGTACTTC. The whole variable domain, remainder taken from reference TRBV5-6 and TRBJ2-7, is DAGVTQSPTHLIKTRGQQVTLRCSPKSGHDTVSWYQQALGQGPQFIFQYYEEEERQRGNFPDRFSGHQFPNYSSELNVNALLLGDSALYLCASSLGTVGYEQYFGPGTRLTVT.

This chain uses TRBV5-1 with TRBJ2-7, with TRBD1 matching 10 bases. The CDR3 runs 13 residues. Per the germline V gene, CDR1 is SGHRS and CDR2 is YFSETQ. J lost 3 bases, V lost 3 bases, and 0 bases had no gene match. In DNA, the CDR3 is TGCGCCAGCAGCTGGACAGGGGGCTACGAGCAGTACTTC. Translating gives CASSWTGGYEQYF. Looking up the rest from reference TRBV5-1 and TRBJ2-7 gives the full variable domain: KAGVTQTPRYLIKTRGQQVTLSCSPISGHRSVSWYQQTPGQGLQFLFEYFSETQRNKGNFPGRFSGRQFSNSRSEMNVSTLELGDSALYLCASSWTGGYEQYFGPGTRLTVT.